Listed below are T cell receptor beta chains from one sample, sequenced in a study of blood T cell repertoires in COVID-19. Clones were read by immunoSEQ multiplex PCR, and TCRdb kept only the in-frame ones, dropping some. The sample has roughly 300,000 clones; around 86% are singletons. The sample was peripheral blood. Every receptor here comes from a woman aged 40-49 years who had recovered from COVID-19. Both conserved end residues are part of each CDR3. The D gene is left open where the match is weak. Clone size, where shown, is once, few, many, or a class for clones that have expanded.

CDR3nt: TGTGCCAGCAGCGTAGTTGGTAGCGGGGGGTACACGCAGTATTTT
CDR3aa: CASSVVGSGGYTQYF
j_gene: TRBJ2-3
v_gene: TRBV9
d_gene: TRBD2
abundance: -

CDR3nt: TGTGCCAGCAGCTTAGGACGAGGGGGACGGGAAAAACTGTTTTTT
CDR3aa: CASSLGRGGREKLFF
j_gene: TRBJ1-4
v_gene: TRBV7-2
d_gene: -
abundance: once

CDR3nt: TGTGCCAGCAGCCCAGGGGACAGGGGAACTGAAGCTTTCTTT
CDR3aa: CASSPGDRGTEAFF
j_gene: TRBJ1-1
v_gene: TRBV7-9
d_gene: TRBD1
abundance: -

CDR3nt: TGTGCCAGCAGCCGGACAGGGTTGGGCGAGCAGTACTTC
CDR3aa: CASSRTGLGEQYF
j_gene: TRBJ2-7
v_gene: TRBV7-8
d_gene: TRBD1
abundance: -

CDR3nt: TGTGCTAGTGGCCGAGCGGACACAGATACGCAGTATTTT
CDR3aa: CASGRADTDTQYF
j_gene: TRBJ2-3
v_gene: TRBV12-5
d_gene: -
abundance: -

CDR3nt: TGTGCCAGCAGTTACTCCCTCAGGGGCGGGAACACTGAAGCTTTCTTT
CDR3aa: CASSYSLRGGNTEAFF
j_gene: TRBJ1-1
v_gene: TRBV6-5
d_gene: -
abundance: -

CDR3nt: TGTGCCAGCAGCACCAGACCAGGGGGGCAGCCCCAGCATTTT
CDR3aa: CASSTRPGGQPQHF
j_gene: TRBJ1-5
v_gene: TRBV9
d_gene: TRBD1
abundance: -

CDR3nt: TGTGCCAGCAGTTACGGGCAGGGGGGAAATCAGCCCCAGCATTTT
CDR3aa: CASSYGQGGNQPQHF
j_gene: TRBJ1-5
v_gene: TRBV6-2/TRBV6-3
d_gene: TRBD1
abundance: -

CDR3nt: TGTGCCAGCAGCCACAGGGGGGAAATTAACTATGGCTACACCTTC
CDR3aa: CASSHRGEINYGYTF
j_gene: TRBJ1-2
v_gene: TRBV3-1/TRBV3-2
d_gene: TRBD1
abundance: -

CDR3nt: TGCGCCAGCAGCTTGGTCACAGGGGACTTGACCTACGAGCAGTACTTC
CDR3aa: CASSLVTGDLTYEQYF
j_gene: TRBJ2-7
v_gene: TRBV5-1
d_gene: -
abundance: -

CDR3nt: TGTGCCAGTAGTGGCCAGGACCCCGGGGGATGGGGCTACACCTTC
CDR3aa: CASSGQDPGGWGYTF
j_gene: TRBJ1-2
v_gene: TRBV19
d_gene: -
abundance: -

CDR3nt: TGCAGCGTTACCGGAGCGGGGGGGTCCTACGAGCAGTACTTC
CDR3aa: CSVTGAGGSYEQYF
j_gene: TRBJ2-7
v_gene: TRBV29-1
d_gene: TRBD2
abundance: -

CDR3nt: TGTGCCAGCAGCCCCCGTCCCCCTGAAAAACTGTTTTTT
CDR3aa: CASSPRPPEKLFF
j_gene: TRBJ1-4
v_gene: TRBV3-1/TRBV3-2
d_gene: -
abundance: -

CDR3nt: TGTGCCAGCACCCAGACAGGATTCTCGGCCGTCTATGGCTACACCTTC
CDR3aa: CASTQTGFSAVYGYTF
j_gene: TRBJ1-2
v_gene: TRBV2
d_gene: -
abundance: -

CDR3nt: TGTGCCAGCAGCTCGATGGAGGGATTACCCTACGAGCAGTACTTC
CDR3aa: CASSSMEGLPYEQYF
j_gene: TRBJ2-7
v_gene: TRBV5-6
d_gene: -
abundance: -

CDR3nt: TGTGCCAGCAGCCCTCCCGGGACAGGGGCACTTACCTACACCTTC
CDR3aa: CASSPPGTGALTYTF
j_gene: TRBJ1-2
v_gene: TRBV14
d_gene: TRBD1
abundance: -

CDR3nt: TGCAGTGCTAGTCCCGGGAAAGAATCTGAAGCTTTCTTT
CDR3aa: CSASPGKESEAFF
j_gene: TRBJ1-1
v_gene: TRBV20-1
d_gene: -
abundance: -

CDR3nt: TGTGCCAGCAGCTTGGGCCATGGACAGGGAAGGGACTATGGCTACACCTTC
CDR3aa: CASSLGHGQGRDYGYTF
j_gene: TRBJ1-2
v_gene: TRBV5-8
d_gene: TRBD1
abundance: -

CDR3nt: TGCGCCAGCAGCCAAGATAGGCCAGGGAGGGACACCATATATTTT
CDR3aa: CASSQDRPGRDTIYF
j_gene: TRBJ1-3
v_gene: TRBV4-1
d_gene: -
abundance: -

CDR3nt: TGTGCCAGCATTGCTGCGGCTGGTGAGCAGTTCTTC
CDR3aa: CASIAAAGEQFF
j_gene: TRBJ2-1
v_gene: TRBV12-3/TRBV12-4
d_gene: -
abundance: -

CDR3nt: TGTGCCAGCAGCCCGTCCGGGAGGCTATTACAAGAGACCCAGTACTTC
CDR3aa: CASSPSGRLLQETQYF
j_gene: TRBJ2-5
v_gene: TRBV9
d_gene: TRBD2
abundance: -

CDR3nt: TGTGCCAGCTCACCACCCTCACAATACAATGAGCAGTTCTTC
CDR3aa: CASSPPSQYNEQFF
j_gene: TRBJ2-1
v_gene: TRBV18
d_gene: -
abundance: -

CDR3nt: TGTGCCAGCAGCGTATATTCCGGGGAGCTGTTTTTT
CDR3aa: CASSVYSGELFF
j_gene: TRBJ2-2
v_gene: TRBV9
d_gene: -
abundance: once

CDR3nt: TGTGCCAGCAGCTTCGTCTCTTACGAGCAGTACTTC
CDR3aa: CASSFVSYEQYF
j_gene: TRBJ2-7
v_gene: TRBV7-9
d_gene: -
abundance: -

CDR3nt: TGTGCCAGCAGCTCCTGGGGCAGGGGCGGTTATGGCTACACCTTC
CDR3aa: CASSSWGRGGYGYTF
j_gene: TRBJ1-2
v_gene: TRBV7-2
d_gene: -
abundance: -

CDR3nt: TGTGCCAGCAGCACTTTTGGGACAGGGGGCAATCAGCCCCAGCATTTT
CDR3aa: CASSTFGTGGNQPQHF
j_gene: TRBJ1-5
v_gene: TRBV7-2
d_gene: TRBD1
abundance: -

CDR3nt: TGTGCCAGCAGCTTAGCGGGGAGCGCGACGGGCGAGCAGTACTTC
CDR3aa: CASSLAGSATGEQYF
j_gene: TRBJ2-7
v_gene: TRBV7-9
d_gene: -
abundance: few

CDR3nt: TGTGCCAGCAGGGGCGCAGGGGATACGCAGTATTTT
CDR3aa: CASRGAGDTQYF
j_gene: TRBJ2-3
v_gene: TRBV6-5
d_gene: -
abundance: -

CDR3nt: TGTGCCAGCAGCCATGATTCACCCCTCCACTTT
CDR3aa: CASSHDSPLHF
j_gene: TRBJ1-6
v_gene: TRBV7-9
d_gene: -
abundance: -

CDR3nt: TGTGCCAGCTCACGGGTCGGGGTGCACACTGAAGCTTTCTTT
CDR3aa: CASSRVGVHTEAFF
j_gene: TRBJ1-1
v_gene: TRBV18
d_gene: -
abundance: -

CDR3nt: TGCGCCAGCAGCTTCTCCCCTGCGGGGGACCGTGAGCAGTTCTTC
CDR3aa: CASSFSPAGDREQFF
j_gene: TRBJ2-1
v_gene: TRBV5-1
d_gene: TRBD2
abundance: -

CDR3nt: TGCGCCAGCAGCTTGGGAACCGGCAGGGGAGCCCAAGAGACCCAGTACTTC
CDR3aa: CASSLGTGRGAQETQYF
j_gene: TRBJ2-5
v_gene: TRBV5-1
d_gene: -
abundance: -

CDR3nt: TGTGCCGAGAGGCAGGGGCCCGATTGTGGGGCCAACGTCCTGACTTTC
CDR3aa: CAERQGPDCGANVLTF
j_gene: TRBJ2-6
v_gene: TRBV21-1
d_gene: -
abundance: -

CDR3nt: TGTGCCAGCACGGGAGGCCACTATGGCTACACCTTC
CDR3aa: CASTGGHYGYTF
j_gene: TRBJ1-2
v_gene: TRBV6-5
d_gene: -
abundance: -

CDR3nt: TGCAGTGGTGGGGGGAACTACGAGCAGTACTTC
CDR3aa: CSGGGNYEQYF
j_gene: TRBJ2-7
v_gene: TRBV20-1
d_gene: -
abundance: -

CDR3nt: TGTGCCAGCAGCTTAGAAGGGGGTGACACTGAAGCTTTCTTT
CDR3aa: CASSLEGGDTEAFF
j_gene: TRBJ1-1
v_gene: TRBV11-3
d_gene: -
abundance: -

CDR3nt: TGTGCCAGTAGCCTCCGGGGTAGCGGAGCCTACGAGCAGTACTTC
CDR3aa: CASSLRGSGAYEQYF
j_gene: TRBJ2-7
v_gene: TRBV19
d_gene: -
abundance: -

CDR3nt: TGTGCCACCGGGCCGGGACAGGGGATGGAGACCCAGTACTTC
CDR3aa: CATGPGQGMETQYF
j_gene: TRBJ2-5
v_gene: TRBV15
d_gene: TRBD1
abundance: -

CDR3nt: TGTGCCAGCAGTTACTTCGGCAGGGGGAACACCATATATTTT
CDR3aa: CASSYFGRGNTIYF
j_gene: TRBJ1-3
v_gene: TRBV6-6
d_gene: TRBD1
abundance: -

CDR3nt: TGTGCCAGCAGGGACAGGGGGTCGGTGAGCAATCAGCCCCAGCATTTT
CDR3aa: CASRDRGSVSNQPQHF
j_gene: TRBJ1-5
v_gene: TRBV27
d_gene: TRBD1
abundance: -

CDR3nt: TGTGCCACAGACAGGCCAGTGGACGAGCAGTACTTC
CDR3aa: CATDRPVDEQYF
j_gene: TRBJ2-7
v_gene: TRBV6-5
d_gene: -
abundance: -

CDR3nt: TGTGCCAGCAGTTACTCGAGGGTGGAGTCGGCCACTGAAGCTTTCTTT
CDR3aa: CASSYSRVESATEAFF
j_gene: TRBJ1-1
v_gene: TRBV6-5
d_gene: -
abundance: -

CDR3nt: TGCGCCAGCAGCTTGGAACTAGCGGGGACTACAGATACGCAGTATTTT
CDR3aa: CASSLELAGTTDTQYF
j_gene: TRBJ2-3
v_gene: TRBV5-1
d_gene: TRBD2
abundance: -

CDR3nt: TGTGCCAGCAGCTTAACGTCCAGGGAGCAGTTCTTC
CDR3aa: CASSLTSREQFF
j_gene: TRBJ2-1
v_gene: TRBV5-8
d_gene: -
abundance: -

CDR3nt: TGTGCCAGCCACCCGGGGGGCGGGACTAAAAATCAGCCCCAGCATTTT
CDR3aa: CASHPGGGTKNQPQHF
j_gene: TRBJ1-5
v_gene: TRBV7-2
d_gene: -
abundance: -

CDR3nt: TGTGCCAGCAGTTTGGGACAGGCCAACAATCAGCCCCAGCATTTT
CDR3aa: CASSLGQANNQPQHF
j_gene: TRBJ1-5
v_gene: TRBV2
d_gene: TRBD1
abundance: -

CDR3nt: TGTGCCAGCAGTGAAAGGGCCCGAGGGACAGATACGCAGTATTTT
CDR3aa: CASSERARGTDTQYF
j_gene: TRBJ2-3
v_gene: TRBV2
d_gene: -
abundance: -

CDR3nt: TGTGCCAGCAGCGACAGTCGACGAAACACTGAAGCTTTCTTT
CDR3aa: CASSDSRRNTEAFF
j_gene: TRBJ1-1
v_gene: TRBV27
d_gene: -
abundance: -

CDR3nt: TGCGCCAGCAGCTTGCGGCGGGACAGGTTCCACGAGCAGTACTTC
CDR3aa: CASSLRRDRFHEQYF
j_gene: TRBJ2-7
v_gene: TRBV5-1
d_gene: TRBD1
abundance: -

CDR3nt: TGTGCCAGCAGCAACCTGGGGAGCTCCTACAATGAGCAGTTCTTC
CDR3aa: CASSNLGSSYNEQFF
j_gene: TRBJ2-1
v_gene: TRBV7-8
d_gene: -
abundance: -